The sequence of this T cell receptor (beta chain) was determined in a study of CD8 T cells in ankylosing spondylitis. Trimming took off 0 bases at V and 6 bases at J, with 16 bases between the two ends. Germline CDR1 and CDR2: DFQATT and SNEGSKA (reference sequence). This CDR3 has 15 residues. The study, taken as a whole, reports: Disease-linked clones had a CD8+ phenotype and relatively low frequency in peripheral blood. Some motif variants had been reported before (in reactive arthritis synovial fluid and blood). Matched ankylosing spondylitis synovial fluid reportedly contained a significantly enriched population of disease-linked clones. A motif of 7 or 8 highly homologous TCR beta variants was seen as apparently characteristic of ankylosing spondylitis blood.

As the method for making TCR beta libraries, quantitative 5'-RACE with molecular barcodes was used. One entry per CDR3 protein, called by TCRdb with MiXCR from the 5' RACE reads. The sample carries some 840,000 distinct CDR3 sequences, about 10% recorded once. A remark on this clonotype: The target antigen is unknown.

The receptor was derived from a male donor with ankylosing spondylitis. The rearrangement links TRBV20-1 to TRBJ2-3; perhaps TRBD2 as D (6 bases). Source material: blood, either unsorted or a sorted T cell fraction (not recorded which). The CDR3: CSARDTWDAGDTQYF. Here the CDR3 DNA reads TGCAGTGCTAGAGATACGTGGGACGCGGGGGATACGCAGTATTTT.